This T cell receptor (beta chain) is from a study of cytomegalovirus exposure and HLA in healthy donors (dated by TCRdb to about 2017). For the wider study: An earlier analysis of some 500 of the donors reported about 250 Gb of sequence data and 117 million unique TCR beta sequences from 150 million to 200 million T cells. The study aimed to test whether cataloging public T cell receptors could reveal signatures of past pathogen exposure. Rather than drawing on any new phenotypic data, the later analysis identified candidate immune exposures from TCR beta sequences and the way those sequences occurred across donors. The number of typed donors differed by locus: about 629-630 for A, B, C, DRB1 and DQB1; some 540 for DQA1; 600 to 610 for DPA1; and 450 to 480 for DPB1. Approximately 310 gigabases of sequencing data and tens of millions of unique TCR sequences were included in an early release covering over 600 HLA-typed donors. Across under 500 genotyped donors of the cohort, an average of about 240,000 unique TCR beta nucleotide sequences per donor were sequenced, and roughly a sixth of those sequences were non-productive. HLA typing included class I and class II loci at four-digit resolution. The genetic ancestry cluster associated with self-reported Caucasian donors included about four fifths of the roughly 400 genotyped donors. Donor age, sex, ethnicity and CMV serostatus were compiled together with the repertoire data. In an earlier analysis of more than 550 of the donors, high-throughput TCR beta sequencing was used to judge whether each TCR beta V gene segment behaved as functional or pseudogenic. To predict cytomegalovirus infection status, the study combined high-throughput TCR immunosequencing, statistical association of individual TCRs with disease status, and machine learning. All discovery cohort repertoires had been generated using a single sequencing platform. Several DR-DQ haplotypes were handled as single units for association and clustering because linkage in the cohort was strong. In a later analysis, previously published TCR beta repertoires from hundreds of donors were re-analyzed and high-resolution HLA genotyping was added so that TCR occurrence patterns could be studied. In addition to the first cohort of 666 subjects, a separate validation cohort of 130 or so different subjects was used. Using immunosequencing, the study profiled T cell repertoires from 640 or so subjects and related those repertoires to cytomegalovirus serostatus. In a later genetic analysis, genome-wide SNP genotypes for about 55% of the roughly 700 donors were used, and that subset was treated as a discovery cohort.

Library generation was performed with the immunoSEQ multiplex PCR assay. The multiplex PCR relied on a mix of 60 forward primers for TCR Vbeta segments and 13 reverse primers for TCR Jbeta segments. Amplification of the CDR3 region of rearranged TCR beta genes was performed with a multiplex PCR assay on genomic DNA. Amplified TCR beta libraries were sequenced as 87-base-pair reads on the Illumina HiSeq System. Per the source publication's procedure: A later analysis tallied 75 million to 85 million unique TCR beta chains across the 600 to 700 repertoires, and about 10 million of those chains were shared by two or more donors. Raw reads were error-corrected and collapsed into unique sequences by a nearest-neighbor algorithm in which closely related sequences were merged to remove PCR and sequencing errors. Alignment of CDR3 sequences to IMGT reference sequences was used to assign V, D and J gene segments. For a sequence to be retained, at least a six-nucleotide match to both a V gene segment and a J gene segment was required. Rearrangements were classified as productive when the CDR3 lacked stop codons and remained in frame with V and J, and all other rearrangements were classified as non-productive. Following IMGT convention, CDR3 was defined as the stretch from the second conserved V-encoded cysteine to the conserved J-encoded phenylalanine. The earlier analysis of 450 to 750 of the donors excluded any sequence lacking an unambiguous match to a single V gene segment. In an earlier analysis of 500 to 750 of the donors, V segments were called functional above 56.7% productive rearrangements and were called segregating when the between-donor standard deviation exceeded 5%. To diagnose cytomegalovirus status from the catalog of TCR beta chain sequences, a statistical classification framework was built. In a later analysis, V and J genes were assigned by comparing TCR nucleotide sequences against IMGT/GENE-DB human TR gene sequences. Using the TCRdist pipeline, a later analysis assigned CDR3 sequences along with most-parsimonious VDJ recombination scenarios. A later analysis defined each TCR beta chain by its CDR3 amino acid sequence plus V-gene family, and excluded reads lacking a unique V-gene family. In a later analysis, around 600 highly shared, low-generation-probability nucleotide sequences were removed to address suspected cross-contamination and a sequencing artifact. A later analysis calculated a clonal expansion index for each public chain from normalized within-repertoire ranks of inferred template counts. In a later analysis, generation probabilities were computed with a VDJ recombination model fitted to out-of-frame rearrangements, and the resulting probabilities were checked against IGoR. In a later analysis, TCR-TCR, TCR-HLA and TCR-CMV co-occurrence was scored with hypergeometric tests, and a repertoire-size bias correction was applied to TCR pairs. In a later analysis, false discovery rates were estimated by permuting HLA or CMV assignments 20 times. In a later analysis, co-occurring TCRs were grouped with DBSCAN, and TCRdist sequence similarity was added when clustering was performed within HLA-allele-positive subsets. Co-occurrence clustering excluded repertoires with fewer than 30,000 or more than 120,000 public chains, plus five with anomalous nucleotide sharing. The immuneACCESS repertoire file appears here via TCRdb, limited to in-frame rearrangements. These files lack a portion of the clones; in checked studies, under half of the deficit traces to unresolved V genes, and the cause of the others is not known. D and trimming come from the DNA, and the V and J calls and clone size come from that table. The sample includes about 160,000 clones, with less than 90% observed a single time. Roughly 6.3% of the sample is held by the ten biggest clonotypes.

Concerning this clone itself: Its antigen remains undetermined. No qualities accompany the bases; no much larger clone lies one base away.

CDR1 and CDR2, looked up from the germline V gene, are MNHEY and SVGAGI. Taken from cysteine to phenylalanine, the CDR3 has 13 residues. The only DNA kept is the CDR3, 39 bases in frame from the first base. Deletion took 2 bases off V and 5 bases off J, with a span of 9 bases between the germline ends. The cohort was made up of roughly 670 healthy bone marrow donors. All cohort members were sampled while nominally healthy, although unrecorded immune exposures were likely present. The donor tested CMV seropositive and was one of the 289 seropositive cohort members. A peripheral blood sample was provided by each donor, and peripheral blood mononuclear cells were used for TCR beta sequencing. The Qiagen DNeasy Blood Extraction Kit was used to extract genomic DNA from the blood cell samples. Broad study findings and their caveats: In a later analysis, several top co-occurrence clusters were reported to appear linked to parvovirus B19, influenza, CMV and Epstein-Barr virus. In a later analysis, HLA-associated TCR beta chains were found to be more clonally expanded and to have lower generation probabilities than equally common non-associated chains. In vitro tests confirmed that a few of the cytomegalovirus-associated TCR beta chains recognize cytomegalovirus antigens. It was suggested by the authors that the approach could potentially be generalized to other disease states and immunological phenotypes. In a later analysis, TCR association rates were found to vary across HLA loci, with the most associated TCRs seen for DRB1 alleles and the fewest for HLA-C alleles. Correlated functional status among segregating V segments might be attributable to linkage disequilibrium, but an unknown experimental factor could not be ruled out. Because HLA typing was missing for some donors at each locus, association tests included only the typed subset. For the cohort, immune exposure information was limited to CMV serostatus. The 87-base-pair reads could not distinguish some IMGT-functional V segments, including TRBV6-2 and TRBV6-3, so those segments were excluded. In both the original and validation cohorts, the classifier was reported to diagnose cytomegalovirus status with high specificity and sensitivity. A total of about 180 TCR beta chains were listed by the study as associated with cytomegalovirus. When HLA alleles, especially DR and DQ, strongly co-occurred, TCR associations were difficult to assign to individual alleles. A further reported finding was that TCR beta sequences accurately predicted the HLA-A and HLA-B alleles for most subjects in the first cohort. In this cohort, only TCR beta chains were sequenced, and detectable features were limited by the absence of alpha or paired-chain data. In a later genetic analysis, a missense DCLRE1C variant was associated with V-gene and J-gene trimming of TCR beta chains, and the association was replicated in an independent cohort. In an earlier analysis of some 500 of the donors, most TCR beta V segments were observed in productive rearrangements about 90% or about 30% of the time, broadly matching IMGT annotations. Compared with the 666-donor mean, donors in an Asian-associated ancestry cluster had fewer N-insertions in productive TCRs, according to a later genetic analysis. Because counts were too low, around 17 rarely observed V segments, including chromosome 9 orphons, were left out of the earlier analysis of over 550 of the donors. Most TCR sequences were seen in very few donors, while some public TCRs were found in many individuals. A group of highly shared sequence variants was considered likely to be a technical artifact of the sequencing pipeline. At a false discovery rate of 0.05, a later analysis linked fewer than 20,000 TCR beta sequences to specific HLA alleles. Most CMV-associated TCR beta chains appeared to be HLA-restricted in a later analysis, and the HLA associations seemed to be driven largely by CMV exposure. Presence/absence analyses assumed roughly uniform sequencing depth across donors, an assumption that may not hold.

This chain is built from TRBV6-5 and TRBJ1-1, with the D gene call left open. The specimen sequenced was PBMCs. This receptor was identified in a male donor in good health and CMV-seropositive. The CDR3 in this case is CASSYVRETEAFF. The DNA reads as follows: TGTGCCAGCAGTTACGTTAGGGAGACTGAAGCTTTCTTT.